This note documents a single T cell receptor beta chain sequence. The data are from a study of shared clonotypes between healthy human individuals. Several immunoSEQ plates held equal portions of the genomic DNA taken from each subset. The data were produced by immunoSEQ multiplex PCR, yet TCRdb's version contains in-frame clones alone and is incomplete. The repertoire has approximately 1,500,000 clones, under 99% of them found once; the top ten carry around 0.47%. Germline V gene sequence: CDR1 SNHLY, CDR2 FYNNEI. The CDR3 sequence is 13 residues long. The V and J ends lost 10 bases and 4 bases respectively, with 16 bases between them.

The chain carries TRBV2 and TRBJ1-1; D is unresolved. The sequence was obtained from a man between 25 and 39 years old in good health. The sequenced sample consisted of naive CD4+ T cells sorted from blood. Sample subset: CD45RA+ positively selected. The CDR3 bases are TGTGCCACCTACGTCCGGGCTGGCACTGAAGCTTTCTTT. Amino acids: CATYVRAGTEAFF.